Listed below are T cell receptor beta chains from one sample, sequenced in a study of blood T cell repertoires in COVID-19. TCRdb's copy holds only in-frame clones and misses some; the assay was immunoSEQ multiplex PCR. The data contain roughly 170,000 clones, roughly 79% of them singletons. The sequenced material came from peripheral blood. Every receptor here comes from a woman in her 70s with acute or convalescent COVID-19. Both conserved end residues are part of each CDR3. D genes are given only for firm matches. The size entry is marked missing in some rows and otherwise reads once, few, many or a size class.

>once|TRBJ1-6|TRBV27|-
TGTGCCAGCAGTTCAACAAACTCCAGGCTCTCCGCTAATTCACCCCTCCACTTT
CASSSTNSRLSANSPLHF
>-|TRBJ2-7|TRBV5-6|TRBD2
TGTGCCAGCAGCACCGGGGAGGGGAGGGAGTACTTC
CASSTGEGREYF
>-|TRBJ2-3|TRBV5-1|TRBD1
TGCGCCAGCAGCTTGACAGGGGACACAGATACGCAGTATTTT
CASSLTGDTDTQYF
>once|TRBJ1-4|TRBV30|-
TGTGCCTGGAGTTGGACAGTCGGGGAAAAACTGTTTTTT
CAWSWTVGEKLFF
>-|TRBJ2-3|TRBV19|-
TGTGCCTCCAACTCGGGGAGCACAGATACGCAGTATTTT
CASNSGSTDTQYF
>-|TRBJ2-7|TRBV24-1|TRBD1
TGTGCCACCAGTGATTCAGGGGGCGAGCAGTACTTC
CATSDSGGEQYF
>once|TRBJ2-5|TRBV30|TRBD2
TGTGCCTGGAGTGTAAGGGATAGCGGGAGTAAGACCCAGTACTTC
CAWSVRDSGSKTQYF
>-|TRBJ1-4|TRBV20-1|TRBD1
TGCAGTGCTAGTGATTCAGGGGGCTCAAATGAAAAACTGTTTTTT
CSASDSGGSNEKLFF
>-|TRBJ1-2|TRBV6-5|-
TGTGCCAGCAAAAACTGGGGGGAATGGGGCTACACCTTC
CASKNWGEWGYTF
>-|TRBJ2-5|TRBV9|-
TGTGCCAGCAGCGAGCTTCTCGGGGTCCAAGAGACCCAGTACTTC
CASSELLGVQETQYF
>few|TRBJ2-7|TRBV2|-
TGTGCCAGCAGGGAAACGACACTTTACGAGCAGTACTTC
CASRETTLYEQYF
>-|TRBJ1-2|TRBV6-6|-
TGTGCCAGCAGGCCTAATCCGGGGGACTATGGCTACACCTTC
CASRPNPGDYGYTF
>-|TRBJ1-5|TRBV19|TRBD1
TGTGCCACTCAGATGACAGGGAATCAGCCCCAGCATTTT
CATQMTGNQPQHF
>-|TRBJ1-1|TRBV5-1|-
TGCGCCAGCAGCATGGGACACATGAACACTGAAGCTTTCTTT
CASSMGHMNTEAFF
>few|TRBJ2-2|TRBV7-3|-
TGTGCCAGCAGCTTAAGGGGCAGCGCGAACACCGGGGAGCTGTTTTTT
CASSLRGSANTGELFF
>-|TRBJ1-1|TRBV5-4|-
TGTGCCAGCAGCTTGGATCCCAGAAACACTGAAGCTTTCTTT
CASSLDPRNTEAFF
>-|TRBJ1-2|TRBV6-6|-
TGTGCCAGCAGTTCAGGGTACGGCTACACCTTC
CASSSGYGYTF
>-|TRBJ1-1|TRBV5-6|-
TGTGCCAGCAGCTCGGGGTCCACTGAAGCTTTCTTT
CASSSGSTEAFF
>-|TRBJ1-5|TRBV19|-
TGTGCCAGTAGTACCTGGAACAGCCTCCCGTTTAATCAGCCCCAGCATTTT
CASSTWNSLPFNQPQHF
>-|TRBJ2-1|TRBV24-1|TRBD2
TGTGCCACCAGTGATCCGGGACTAGCGGGAGCCTATGAGCAGTTCTTC
CATSDPGLAGAYEQFF
>once|TRBJ2-5|TRBV19|TRBD2
TGTGCCAGTCGGACTAGCGGGAGAGGGGAGACCCAGTACTTC
CASRTSGRGETQYF
>-|TRBJ2-1|TRBV2|TRBD2
TGTGCCAGCACTAGCGGGAGGTCGTATGAGCAGTTCTTC
CASTSGRSYEQFF
>-|TRBJ1-6|TRBV9|-
TGTGCCAGCAGCCCACGGTGGGCCTCCTATAATTCACCCCTCCACTTT
CASSPRWASYNSPLHF
>-|TRBJ1-1|TRBV27|TRBD1
TGTGCCAGCAGAGCAGGGGGCTACACTGAAGCTTTCTTT
CASRAGGYTEAFF
>-|TRBJ2-4|TRBV19|TRBD1
TGTGCCAGTAGTATAGATAACAAAAGGACAGGGAACATTCAGTACTTC
CASSIDNKRTGNIQYF
>-|TRBJ2-7|TRBV4-1|TRBD2
TGCGCCAGCAGCCAAGTTTTCGTTTCTTTGGCTCGGGGGGGATACGAGCAGTACTTC
CASSQVFVSLARGGYEQYF
>-|TRBJ2-5|TRBV24-1|-
TGTGCCACCAGTGTGCGTGGTAGCGGTTACCAAGAGACCCAGTACTTC
CATSVRGSGYQETQYF
>-|TRBJ2-5|TRBV29-1|-
TGCAGCGTTGTCGGAGCCCAAGAGACCCAGTACTTC
CSVVGAQETQYF
>-|TRBJ2-7|TRBV18|TRBD1
TGTGCCAGCTCACCCCCAACAGGGGTCGGGGAGCAGTACTTC
CASSPPTGVGEQYF
>-|TRBJ1-5|TRBV7-2|TRBD1
TGTGCCAGCAGCTTATGGGACAGCCTTCAGCCCCAGCATTTT
CASSLWDSLQPQHF
>-|TRBJ2-2|TRBV3-1/TRBV3-2|-
TGTGCCAGCAGCCACAGATCTCCCGGGGAGCTGTTTTTT
CASSHRSPGELFF
>few|TRBJ2-2|TRBV2|TRBD1
TGTGCCAGCAAGAAGGACAGGGGAACCGGGGAGCTGTTTTTT
CASKKDRGTGELFF
>few|TRBJ2-1|TRBV7-3|TRBD2
TGTGCCAGCAGCTTATCGGGAGGGCTCTACAATGAGCAGTTCTTC
CASSLSGGLYNEQFF
>-|TRBJ2-3|TRBV19|TRBD2
TGTGCCAGTAGTATAGGACTAGCGGGGAACACAGATACGCAGTATTTT
CASSIGLAGNTDTQYF
>-|TRBJ2-1|TRBV27|-
TGTGCCAGCAGTAAATACAGAGACAATGAGCAGTTCTTC
CASSKYRDNEQFF
>once|TRBJ2-7|TRBV3-1/TRBV3-2|TRBD1
TGTGCCAGCAGCCCACGGACAGGGCTCTCCGAGCAGTACTTC
CASSPRTGLSEQYF
>-|TRBJ2-7|TRBV5-1|-
TGCGCCAGCAGCTTGGTCACCGGCACAGCCTACGAGCAGTACTTC
CASSLVTGTAYEQYF
>-|TRBJ2-3|TRBV4-1|TRBD2
TGCGCCAGCCTGGGACTAGCGGGAGGAACGCAGTATTTT
CASLGLAGGTQYF
>-|TRBJ2-1|TRBV7-3|-
TGTGCCAGCAGCTTAACGAGTACTACCAATGAGCAGTTCTTC
CASSLTSTTNEQFF
>-|TRBJ2-2|TRBV21-1|-
TGTGCCAGCAGCAAATTTGGGCCACCTACCACCGGGGAGCTGTTTTTT
CASSKFGPPTTGELFF
>-|TRBJ2-7|TRBV5-1|TRBD2
TGCGCCAGCAGCGGGGGGAGAGCGGGAGGGCCGAGGGAGCAGTACTTC
CASSGGRAGGPREQYF
>-|TRBJ1-1|TRBV9|-
TGTGCCAGCAGCGGACAGAGGGGGGGCACTGAAGCTTTCTTT
CASSGQRGGTEAFF
>-|TRBJ2-7|TRBV25-1|TRBD1
TGTGCCAGCAGTGTCCCGGGACAGCCCTACGAGCAGTACTTC
CASSVPGQPYEQYF
>-|TRBJ2-3|TRBV27|-
TGTGCCAGCAGTTCCCTGACTCGGGTTACGCAGTATTTT
CASSSLTRVTQYF
>-|TRBJ2-1|TRBV2|TRBD2
TGTGCCAGCAGTGTAGCGGGAGGGAACAATGAGCAGTTCTTC
CASSVAGGNNEQFF